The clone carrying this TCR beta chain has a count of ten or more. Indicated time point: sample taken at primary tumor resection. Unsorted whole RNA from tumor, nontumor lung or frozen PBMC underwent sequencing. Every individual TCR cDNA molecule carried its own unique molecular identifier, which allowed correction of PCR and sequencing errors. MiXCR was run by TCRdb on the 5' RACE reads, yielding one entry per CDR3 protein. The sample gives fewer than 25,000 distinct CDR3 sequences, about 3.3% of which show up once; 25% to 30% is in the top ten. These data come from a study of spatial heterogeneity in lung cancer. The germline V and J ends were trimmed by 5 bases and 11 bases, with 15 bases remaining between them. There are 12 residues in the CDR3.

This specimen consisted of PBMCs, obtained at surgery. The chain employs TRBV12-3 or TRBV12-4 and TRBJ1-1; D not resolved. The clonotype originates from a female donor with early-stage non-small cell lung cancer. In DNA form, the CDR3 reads TGTGCCAGCAGTCCCGGGGAGAGGTATGCTTTCTTT. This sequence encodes CASSPGERYAFF.